What follows describes a single T cell receptor (beta chain). Its antigen is not yet known. There are no base qualities to consult, and no much larger clone falls within one base. This sample is drawn from a study of blood T cell repertoires in COVID-19 (dated by TCRdb to the early 2020s). About the investigation overall: Samples covering the acute and convalescent phases of COVID-19 were provided by collaborators in the United States, Italy and Spain. The repertoires were made available in a free public database intended to serve as a resource for research on the immune response to SARS-CoV-2. Sample metadata almost always included a de-identified subject ID, COVID-19 status, age in years and sex. The material from the prospective study consisted of cDNA or gDNA derived from T cells, B-cell-depleted T cells, or PBMCs. HLA class I and class II types, where available, came from metadata supplied by the sample provider rather than from assay-based typing. Samples were obtained from the ongoing ImmuneRACE study (first 160 participants) and from over a thousand subjects provided by 6 global collaborators. Subjects who had been exposed to COVID-19, were actively infected with it, or had recovered from it provided the deeply sampled blood TCRbeta repertoires that made up the dataset.

TCRbeta CDR3 regions were amplified from genomic DNA using the immunoSEQ Assay, a bias-controlled multiplex PCR. Regarding the original processing steps: Nucleated cell counts per sample were estimated from amplification of reference gene primers within the assay. Sequence reads were collapsed and filtered to measure the absolute abundance of every unique TCRbeta CDR3 rearrangement. For each sample, productive Simpson clonality was calculated as the square root of Simpson's diversity index across productive rearrangements. TCRdb took over this immuneACCESS table, retaining in-frame rearrangements with V and J assigned. Such tables are incomplete; in checked studies, under half of the missing clones stem from an unresolved V gene, and the remainder is unexplained. For V, J and clone size, that table is used; D and trimming come from the DNA. The sample table records approximately 310,000 clones; roughly 85% of these occur just once. The ten largest clones represent 1.5% to 2% of the sample.

The paper as a whole reports these results and caveats: The quantity of clinical and demographic metadata differed by source and by participant and was supplied without curation.

Cut back by 2 bases and 2 bases, the V and J ends lie 7 bases apart. The CDR3 holds 13 amino acids from the cysteine to the phenylalanine. Only CDR3 DNA is held: 39 bases, read in frame from base 1. CDR1 and CDR2, per the germline V gene, are SGHTS and YDEGEE. Participants in the prospective study were aged roughly 18 to 100 years, lived in some 24 United States geographic areas, and enrolled through a virtual design. In the prospective study, cohorts were assigned on the basis of participant-reported clinical history obtained from a screening survey and a study questionnaire. Exposed participants were defined as having been in contact with someone with a PCR-confirmed or clinician-diagnosed COVID-19 case within 2 weeks of study entry. In the prospective study, mobile phlebotomists collected whole blood, serum and a nasopharyngeal or oropharyngeal swab from each participant. Participants in the prospective study had the option to provide additional blood draws and questionnaires over an approximately 2-month period. Prospective study blood samples were shipped either frozen or at room temperature before DNA extraction.

Sequenced material: PBMCs or T cells enriched from blood (not recorded which). This sequence was found in a woman aged 25 to 39 who had been exposed to COVID-19. The chain is assembled from TRBV5-8 and TRBJ1-1; TRBD1 is possibly the D segment (6 matching bases). For the CDR3, the sequence is CASSLQGNTEAFF. The nucleotide sequence is given as TGTGCCAGCAGCTTACAGGGTAACACTGAAGCTTTCTTT.